These 17 T cell receptor beta chains originate from one sample sequenced in a study of immune characterization of retroperitoneal liposarcoma. TCRdb re-derived calls from the PCR reads in MiXCR, one entry per CDR3 protein. In the table there are under 9,000 distinct CDR3 sequences, around 30% of which are singletons. Sequences were obtained from blood. These receptors originate from a male donor with retroperitoneal liposarcoma.

This clonotype is judged medium-sized. CDR3 amino acids: CASSRTQSGGVRETQFF. The DNA for the CDR3 is TGTGCCAGCAGTCGCACCCAGAGCGGGGGAGTACGAGAGACCCAGTTCTTC. The chain employs TRBV27 and TRBJ2-1, with 8 bases matching TRBD2. Losses at the gene ends were 5 bases for V and 13 bases for J; bases not matched to a gene: 22. CDR3 length: 17 amino acids. In germline, CDR1 is MNHEY, CDR2 SMNVEV (reference sequence).

Concerning this clonotype: With a much larger clone just one base away, this may be a read error. This CDR3 fails to terminate in the conserved phenylalanine or tryptophan, so it likely reflects a read error. The V gene is TRBV15, the J gene TRBJ1-5; D gene unclear. V was pared by 2 bases and J by 6 bases, with 8 bases between. This CDR3 contains 13 residues. Germline V CDR1 and CDR2: LNHNV, YYDKDF (reference sequence). For the CDR3, the DNA is TGTGCCACCAGCAGACAAGAAAGTCAGCCCCAGCATCTT. Protein sequence: CATSRQESQPQHL.

CDR3 in amino acids: CSARDLFGGRTDEQYF. The CDR3 DNA reads as TGCAGTGCTAGAGATCTCTTTGGTGGGAGAACGGACGAGCAGTACTTC. This chain connects TRBV20-1 to TRBJ2-3; possible D gene TRBD2, 5 bases. The better agreement between TRBJ2-7 and the DNA end casts doubt on the J call. This CDR3 has 16 residues. Germline assignment: CDR1 DFQATT and CDR2 SNEGSKA (reference sequence).

As regards this clonotype: Given the absence of the conserved phenylalanine or tryptophan at the CDR3 end, a read error is likely. The DNA is left out, because the CDR3 cannot be placed on it with certainty; the CDR3 is given as TCRdb lists it. This rearrangement joins TRBV12-3 or TRBV12-4 to TRBJ2-1; TRBD1, the D gene given by the table, was not confirmed from the DNA. The CDR3 length equals 17 residues, ends included. The CDR3 loop reads CASSSGQGLNSPLHFGN.

This clonotype was detected many times. Compared with germline, one end of the junction differs, possibly owing to a read error. DNA for the CDR3: TGTGCCAGCAGTGAGCATCTGGGACTAGCGGGAGGGGGTTACAGTGAGCAGTTCTTC. This translates into CASSEHLGLAGGGYSEQFF. J is TRBJ2-1 and V is TRBV6-1, with 16 positions matching TRBD2. Germline CDR1 MNHNS, CDR2 SASEGT. The CDR3 extends over 19 amino acids.

Ten or more counts support this clonotype. The chain has TRBV6-1 and TRBJ2-1, with D tentatively TRBD1 (5 bases). CDR1 is MNHNS, CDR2 SASEGT, per germline. The CDR3 is 13 amino acids. V shed 2 bases and J shed 10 bases, with 12 bases lying between them. DNA of the CDR3: TGTGCCAGCAGTGAACAAAGGAAGGGGGAGCAGTTCTTC. The encoded protein is CASSEQRKGEQFF.

This clonotype was counted many times. This chain uses TRBV11-2 with TRBJ2-3; 13 bases are a match to TRBD2. Germline CDR1 SGHAT, CDR2 FQNNGV. The CDR3 loop spans 17 amino acids. With 5 bases clipped from V and 5 bases from J, the junction kept 10 bases outside the gene matches. Here the CDR3 reads CASSDFTSGRGVDTQYF. In DNA, the CDR3 is TGTGCCAGCAGCGATTTTACTAGCGGGAGGGGTGTAGATACGCAGTATTTT.

This clonotype has a count of ten or more. The chain combines TRBV6-1 with TRBJ1-6, with D possibly TRBD1 on 6 matching bases. The CDR3 covers 13 residues. CDR1 is MNHNS, CDR2 SASEGT, per germline. Trimming pared 3 bases from V and 10 bases from J, leaving 10 bases between. CDR3 coding DNA: TGTGCCAGCAGTGATACAGGGTGGTCACCCCTCCACTTT. It translates to CASSDTGWSPLHF.

The V call is TRBV6-6, the J call TRBJ1-1; 7 bases line up with TRBD1. Germline trimming cut 6 bases from V and 3 bases from J; bases unmatched to any gene: 10. The germline CDR1 and CDR2 sequences are MNHNY and SVGAGI (reference sequence). The CDR3 loop spans 15 amino acids. For the CDR3, the DNA is TGTGCCAGCAGGCCTCCGGGACAGAAGTACACTGAAGCTTTCTTT. This gives the protein CASRPPGQKYTEAFF.

The V call is TRBV4-1, the J call TRBJ1-2; no reliable D call. In germline, CDR1 is MGHRA, CDR2 YSYEKL. Trimming left V 1 base short and J 1 base short, with 13 bases between. The CDR3 runs 16 residues. CDR3 in DNA: TGCGCCAGCAGCCAAGTACGCGGAGGCGGTAACTATGGCTACACCTTC. Protein sequence: CASSQVRGGGNYGYTF.

The chain recombines TRBV18 with TRBJ2-5; the D gene is possibly TRBD2 (5 bases). The germline V and J ends were trimmed by 8 bases and 5 bases, with 9 bases remaining between them. Looked up from germline, CDR1 is KGHSH and CDR2 is LQKENI. This CDR3 comprises 11 residues. The CDR3 spells CASAGGETQYF. CDR3 coding DNA: TGTGCCAGCGCGGGCGGGGAGACCCAGTACTTC.

The rearrangement uses TRBV5-4 and TRBJ2-2; TRBD1 or TRBD2 may be the D gene (5 bases each). This CDR3 comprises 17 residues. Between the trimmed V and J ends, which lost 0 bases and 0 bases, there was a span of 12 bases. Looked up from germline, CDR1 is SGHNT and CDR2 is YYREEE (reference sequence). CDR3 nucleotide sequence: TGTGCCAGCAGCTTGGCCGGGGCACTGGCGAACACCGGGGAGCTGTTTTTT. Translating gives CASSLAGALANTGELFF.

The chain has TRBV4-1 and TRBJ2-1; unclear D gene. The V gene lost 1 base and the J gene lost 5 bases, with 9 bases spanning the gap. Germline CDR1 MGHRA, CDR2 YSYEKL. The CDR3 contains 14 residues. CDR3 in amino acids: CASSQGPGHNEQFF. The DNA for the CDR3 is TGCGCCAGCAGCCAAGGTCCCGGACACAATGAGCAGTTCTTC.

The chain uses TRBV6-8 and TRBJ2-6; possibly TRBD1 or TRBD2 for D (6 bases each). The CDR3 runs 14 residues. V lost 7 bases to trimming and J lost 4 bases, with 11 bases between them. Germline V CDR1 and CDR2: MNHGY, SAAAGT. The CDR3 nucleotides read TGTGCCAGCACAGGGGCGGGGGGGGCCAACGTCCTGACTTTC. This gives the protein CASTGAGGANVLTF.

V is TRBV6-1 and J is TRBJ2-6; D gene uncertain. V shed 0 bases and J shed 0 bases, with 0 bases lying between them. Germline CDR1 reads MNHNS; CDR2 reads SASEGT. The CDR3 has 14 amino acids. CDR3 loop: CASSEASGANVLTF. The CDR3, as DNA: TGTGCCAGCAGTGAAGCCTCTGGGGCCAACGTCCTGACTTTC.

This chain joins TRBV6-6 and TRBJ1-6; 7 positions match TRBD1. CDR1 MNHNY and CDR2 SVGAGI come from the germline V gene (reference sequence). The CDR3 sequence is 17 residues long. V was pared by 0 bases and J by 10 bases, with 12 bases of the junction left unmatched. The CDR3 DNA sequence: TGTGCCAGCAGTTACTCAGTCGGCCAGGGGGATGGATCACCCCTCCACTTT. Its protein is CASSYSVGQGDGSPLHF.

The gene calls are TRBV6-6 and TRBJ1-6; possibly TRBD1 for D (5 bases). Germline V gene sequence: CDR1 MNHNY, CDR2 SVGAGI (reference sequence). The V gene lost 0 bases and the J gene lost 10 bases, with 13 bases spanning the gap. The CDR3 loop spans 15 amino acids. The CDR3 here is CASSYSPPRGSPLHF. The CDR3 coding sequence is TGTGCCAGCAGTTACTCCCCCCCCCGGGGCTCACCCCTCCACTTT.